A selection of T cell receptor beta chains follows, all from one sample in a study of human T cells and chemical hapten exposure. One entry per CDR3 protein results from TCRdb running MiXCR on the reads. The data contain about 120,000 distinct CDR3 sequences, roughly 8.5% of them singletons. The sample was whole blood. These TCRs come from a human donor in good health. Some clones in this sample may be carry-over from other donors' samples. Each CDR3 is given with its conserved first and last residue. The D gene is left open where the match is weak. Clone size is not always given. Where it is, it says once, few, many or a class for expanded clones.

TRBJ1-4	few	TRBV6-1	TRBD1	TGTGCCAGCAGGACAGGGGCGACTAATGAAAAACTGTTTTTT	CASRTGATNEKLFF
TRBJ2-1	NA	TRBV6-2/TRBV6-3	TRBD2	TGTGCCAGCAGTTACTCGTCTTTCCGGGCTAGCGGGGGAGACAATGAGCAGTTCTTC	CASSYSSFRASGGDNEQFF
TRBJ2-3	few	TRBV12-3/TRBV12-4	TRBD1	TGTGCCAGCAGCCTAGCCGACAGGGGTCAGTATTTT	CASSLADRGQYF
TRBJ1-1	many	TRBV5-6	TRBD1	TGTGCCAGCAGCAGGGGGCTAGCGAACACTGAAGCTTTCTTT	CASSRGLANTEAFF
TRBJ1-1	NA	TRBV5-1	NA	TGCGCCAGCAGCTTGAACAGGGAGTATGGGACTGAAGCTTTCTTT	CASSLNREYGTEAFF
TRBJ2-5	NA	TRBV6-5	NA	TGTGCCAGCAGTTACTCGCGTACAGTGGGGGATACCCAGTACTTC	CASSYSRTVGDTQYF
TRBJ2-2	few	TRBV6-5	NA	TGTGCCAGCAGTTCCCCCCCCGGTTATCACAACACCGGGGAGCTGTTTTTT	CASSSPPGYHNTGELFF
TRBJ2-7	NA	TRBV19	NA	TGTGCCAGTAGTAAGGGAAATAAAGGAAGAGCGGGCGAGCAGTACTTC	CASSKGNKGRAGEQYF
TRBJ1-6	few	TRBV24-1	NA	TGTGCCACCAGACGGGACTTCTCCTCACCCCTCCACTTT	CATRRDFSSPLHF
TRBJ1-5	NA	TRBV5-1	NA	TGCGCCAGCCGACACGATACCAATCAGCCCCAGCATTTT	CASRHDTNQPQHF
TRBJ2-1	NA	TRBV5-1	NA	TGCGCCAGCAGCTTGGCTCTCGGACGAAGCAATGAGCAGTTCTTC	CASSLALGRSNEQFF
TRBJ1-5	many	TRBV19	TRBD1	TGTGCCAGGCCGACGGGGACAGGATACAATCAGCCCCAGCATTTT	CARPTGTGYNQPQHF
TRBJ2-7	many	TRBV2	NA	TGTGCCAGCAGGAAACCCTTTGCGGGTGACTCCTACGAGCAGTACTTC	CASRKPFAGDSYEQYF
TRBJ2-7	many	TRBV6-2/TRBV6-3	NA	TGTGCCAGCAGTTACAACGGGACTGCCTACTCCTACGAGCAGTACTTC	CASSYNGTAYSYEQYF
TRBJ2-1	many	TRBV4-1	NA	TGCGCCAGCAGCCAACCAGGGGAGGGTGAGCAGTTCTTC	CASSQPGEGEQFF
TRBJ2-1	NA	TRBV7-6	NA	TGTGCCAGCAGCCCGGGACCGTCGATCTCCTACAATGAGCAGTTCTTC	CASSPGPSISYNEQFF
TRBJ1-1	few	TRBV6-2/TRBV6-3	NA	TGTGCCAGCAGTTACGGGGTTAGGACTGAAGCTTTCTTT	CASSYGVRTEAFF
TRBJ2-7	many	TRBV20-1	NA	TGCAGTGCTAGAGATGCTGGATACGAGCAGTACTTC	CSARDAGYEQYF
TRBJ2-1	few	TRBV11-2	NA	TGTGCCAGCAGCACCCCTGAGACTAGGGGGCATGAGCAGTTCTTC	CASSTPETRGHEQFF
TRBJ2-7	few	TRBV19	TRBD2	TGTGCCAGTAGTCCGGGACTAGGATACGAGCAGTACTTC	CASSPGLGYEQYF
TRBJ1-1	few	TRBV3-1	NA	TGTGCCAGCAGCCAAGATCGGCCAGCGAACACTGAAGCTTTCTTT	CASSQDRPANTEAFF
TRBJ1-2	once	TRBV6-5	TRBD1	TGTGCCAGCAGTTACCCGGGACAGGGTTTTTTGGGCTACACCTTC	CASSYPGQGFLGYTF
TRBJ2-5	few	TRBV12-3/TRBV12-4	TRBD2	TGTGCCAGCACCGATGGACTAGACCAAGAGACCCAGTACTTC	CASTDGLDQETQYF
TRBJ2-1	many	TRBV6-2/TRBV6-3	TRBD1	TGTGCCAGCAGTTACTCGATATCAGCTGGCCAGGGGGAATACAATGAGCAGTTCTTC	CASSYSISAGQGEYNEQFF
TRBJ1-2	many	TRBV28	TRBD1	TGTGCCAGCAGTTTACACAGGGGGCTGAATTATGGCTACACCTTC	CASSLHRGLNYGYTF
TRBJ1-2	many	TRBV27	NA	TGTGCCAGCAGTTCCCGGTCGGCCGGGGGCTACACCTTC	CASSSRSAGGYTF
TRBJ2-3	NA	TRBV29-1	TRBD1	TGCAGCGTTTACCCTGATCCAGGGGGCATCCGTACTAGCACAGATACGCAGTATTTT	CSVYPDPGGIRTSTDTQYF
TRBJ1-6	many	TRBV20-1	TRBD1	TGCAGTGCTAGAGAACCGGGACAGAGCAATTCACCCCTCCACTTT	CSAREPGQSNSPLHF
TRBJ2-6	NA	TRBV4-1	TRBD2	TGCGCCAGCAGCCAAGTCTTTAGCGGGAGTCCCTCTGGGGCCAACGTCCTGACTTTC	CASSQVFSGSPSGANVLTF
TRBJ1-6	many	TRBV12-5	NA	TGTGCTAGTGGTTCGCGGGCGATGGCGCCCCTCCACTTT	CASGSRAMAPLHF
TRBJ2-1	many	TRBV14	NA	TGTGCCAGCAGCCAAGAGGGGCGGGGGCAGTTCTTC	CASSQEGRGQFF
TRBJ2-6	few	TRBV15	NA	TGTGCCACCAGCAGAGATAAAAGGGACGCCCACTCTGGGGCCAACGTCCTGACTTTC	CATSRDKRDAHSGANVLTF
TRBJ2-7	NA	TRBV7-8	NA	TGTGCCAGCAGCTCGCAGGGTAGGGGAACCTACGAGCAGTACTTC	CASSSQGRGTYEQYF
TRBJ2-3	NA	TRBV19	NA	TGTGCCAGTAGTATAGAGGAAGGAGGCACAGATACGCAGTATTTT	CASSIEEGGTDTQYF
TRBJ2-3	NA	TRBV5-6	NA	TGTGCCAGCAGCTTCACACAGGGCGGTACGCAGTATTTT	CASSFTQGGTQYF
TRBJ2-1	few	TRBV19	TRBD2	TGTGCCAGTACCCAACCCGGACTAGCGGGGGGGACCTCCTACAATGAGCAGTTCTTC	CASTQPGLAGGTSYNEQFF
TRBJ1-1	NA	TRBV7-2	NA	TGTGCCAGCAGCTCAACTAGGGGCACTGAAGCTTTCTTT	CASSSTRGTEAFF
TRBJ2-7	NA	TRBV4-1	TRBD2	TGCGCCAGCAACCTAAATCCCGCGGGGGACCTCTCCGAGCAGTACTTC	CASNLNPAGDLSEQYF
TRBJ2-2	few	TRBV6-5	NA	TGTGCCAGCAGCCCCCGGGCGGCGAACACCGGGGAGCTGTTTTTT	CASSPRAANTGELFF
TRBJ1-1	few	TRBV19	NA	TGTGCCAGTACCTCCGGTCGAGCGGGAATGACTGAAGCTTTCTTT	CASTSGRAGMTEAFF
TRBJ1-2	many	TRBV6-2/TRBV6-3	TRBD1	TGTGCCAGCACGGGTGTCGAAGGACAGGATACTAACTATGGCTACACCTTC	CASTGVEGQDTNYGYTF
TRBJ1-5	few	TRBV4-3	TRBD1	TGCGCCAGCAGCCAAGATATAGGGGGCCTGGAGCCCCAGCATTTT	CASSQDIGGLEPQHF
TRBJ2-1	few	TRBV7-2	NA	TGTGCCAGCAGCTTAGATCTCCTAGCGAACAATGAGCAGTTCTTC	CASSLDLLANNEQFF
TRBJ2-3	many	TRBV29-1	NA	TGCAGCGTTGGGAAGTTTACCGGCACAGATACGCAGTATTTT	CSVGKFTGTDTQYF
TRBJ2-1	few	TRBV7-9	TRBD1	TGTGCCAGCAGCTTATCAGGGGGCTCGGTTGATGAGCAGTTCTTC	CASSLSGGSVDEQFF
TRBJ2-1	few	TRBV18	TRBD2	TGTGCCAGCTCACCACGGGAGGGTAACGAGCAGTTCTTC	CASSPREGNEQFF
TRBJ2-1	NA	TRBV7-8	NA	TGTGCCAGCAGCTCCCTATCGAAAAACAATGAGCAGTTCTTC	CASSSLSKNNEQFF
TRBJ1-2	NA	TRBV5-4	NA	TGTGCCAGCAGCTTCGGAAACAGGTTTACTAACTATGGCTACACCTTC	CASSFGNRFTNYGYTF
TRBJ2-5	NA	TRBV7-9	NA	TGTGCCAGCAGCTTAGTTGAGGGCCTAGAAGAGACCCAGTACTTC	CASSLVEGLEETQYF
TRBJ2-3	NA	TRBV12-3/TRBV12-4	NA	TGTGCCAGCAGGCCTCTGAGGGGCCCCGGGAGCGATACGCAGTATTTT	CASRPLRGPGSDTQYF
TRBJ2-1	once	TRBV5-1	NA	TGCGCCAGCAGCTTGGACCGGGACTTCTACAATGAGCAGTTCTTC	CASSLDRDFYNEQFF
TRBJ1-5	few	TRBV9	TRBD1	TGTGCCAGCAGCGTCTCAGGGGGTAGCAATCAGCCCCAGCATTTT	CASSVSGGSNQPQHF
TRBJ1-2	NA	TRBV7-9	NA	TGTGCCAGCAGCTTTGTATCCCGGGGCGCTGGCTACACCTTC	CASSFVSRGAGYTF
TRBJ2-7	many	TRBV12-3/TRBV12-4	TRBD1	TGTGCCAGCAGTGCTGACCGGGACAGGGGCGTCTACGAGCAGTACTTC	CASSADRDRGVYEQYF
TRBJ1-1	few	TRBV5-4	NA	TGTGCCAGCAGCTACGGGACACCGATGAACACTGAAGCTTTCTTT	CASSYGTPMNTEAFF
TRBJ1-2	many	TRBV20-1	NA	TGCAGTGCTAGAGATCTCAAGGCCCCCAACTATGGCTACACCTTC	CSARDLKAPNYGYTF
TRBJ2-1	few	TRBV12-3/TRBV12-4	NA	TGTGCCAGCAACGATGGAGGTGGGGAGCAGTTCTTC	CASNDGGGEQFF
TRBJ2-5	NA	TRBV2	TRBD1	TGTGCCAGCAGTGAAGCGAGCGGGACAGGGCTGATTCTGGAGACCCAGTACTTC	CASSEASGTGLILETQYF
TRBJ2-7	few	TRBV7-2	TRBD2	TGTGCCAGCAGCTTAGAGCTAGCGGGAGGTTACGAGCAGTACTTC	CASSLELAGGYEQYF
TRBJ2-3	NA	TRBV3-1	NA	TGTGCCAGCAGCGGTGTTGAGGGGAGAAGCACAGATACGCAGTATTTT	CASSGVEGRSTDTQYF